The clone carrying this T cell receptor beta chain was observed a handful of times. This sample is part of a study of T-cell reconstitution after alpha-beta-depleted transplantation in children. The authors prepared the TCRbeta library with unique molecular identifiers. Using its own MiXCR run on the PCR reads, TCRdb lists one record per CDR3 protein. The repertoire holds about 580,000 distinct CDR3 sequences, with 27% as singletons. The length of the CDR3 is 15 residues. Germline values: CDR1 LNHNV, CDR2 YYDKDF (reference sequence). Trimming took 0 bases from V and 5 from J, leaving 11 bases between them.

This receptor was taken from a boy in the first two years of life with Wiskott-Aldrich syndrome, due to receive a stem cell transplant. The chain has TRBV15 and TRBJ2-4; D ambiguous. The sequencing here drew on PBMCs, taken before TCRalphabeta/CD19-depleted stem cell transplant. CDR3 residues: CATSRDRLPQNIQYF. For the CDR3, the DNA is TGTGCCACCAGCAGAGACAGGTTGCCCCAAAACATTCAGTACTTC.